The T cell receptor beta chain under discussion was sequenced for a study of CD8 T cells in Susac syndrome. V lost 0 bases and J lost 6, with 19 bases in between. This CDR3 is 17 amino acids long. Germline CDR1 and CDR2: SGHDT and YYEEEE. The sequenced target, TCR beta, came from blood CD8+ and CD4+ T cells. TEMRA cells were FACS-enriched, with CD8+ and CD4+ T cells isolated negatively. Random hexamers were used to reverse transcribe an amount of about 0.5 to 1 ug RNA. The amplification used immunoSEQ multiplex PCR on TCR beta CDR3; it spanned 54 Vbeta and 13 Jbeta. One entry per CDR3 protein results from TCRdb running MiXCR on the immunoSEQ multiplex PCR reads. Of about 120,000 distinct CDR3 sequences listed, roughly 90% were seen once; the top ten hold about 0.12%.

The receptor comes from a human donor in good health. The chain employs TRBV5-6 and TRBJ1-5; possible D gene TRBD1, 6 bases. Input material: CD8+ T cells from PBMCs. CDR3 bases: TGTGCCAGCAGCTTGGCCGAAACGGGGGCGCAGGGTCAGCCCCAGCATTTT. Protein: CASSLAETGAQGQPQHF.